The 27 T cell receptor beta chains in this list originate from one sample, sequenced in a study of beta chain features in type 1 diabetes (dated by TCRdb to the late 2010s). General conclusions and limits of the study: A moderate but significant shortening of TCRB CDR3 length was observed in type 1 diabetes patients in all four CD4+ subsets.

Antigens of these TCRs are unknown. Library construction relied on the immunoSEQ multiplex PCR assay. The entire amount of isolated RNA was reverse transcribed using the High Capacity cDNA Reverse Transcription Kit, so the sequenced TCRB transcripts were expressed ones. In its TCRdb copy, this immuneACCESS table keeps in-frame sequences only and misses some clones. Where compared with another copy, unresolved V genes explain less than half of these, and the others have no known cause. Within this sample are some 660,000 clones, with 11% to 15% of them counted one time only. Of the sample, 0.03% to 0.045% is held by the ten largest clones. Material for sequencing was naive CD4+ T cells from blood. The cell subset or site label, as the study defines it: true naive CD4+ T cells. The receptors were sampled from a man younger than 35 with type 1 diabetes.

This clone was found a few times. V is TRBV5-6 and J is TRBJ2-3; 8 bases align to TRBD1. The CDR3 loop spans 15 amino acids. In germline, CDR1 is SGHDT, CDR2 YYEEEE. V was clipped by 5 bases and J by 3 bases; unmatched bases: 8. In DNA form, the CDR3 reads TGTGCCAGCAGACATAGACAGGGGCATACAGATACGCAGTATTTT. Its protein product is CASRHRQGHTDTQYF.

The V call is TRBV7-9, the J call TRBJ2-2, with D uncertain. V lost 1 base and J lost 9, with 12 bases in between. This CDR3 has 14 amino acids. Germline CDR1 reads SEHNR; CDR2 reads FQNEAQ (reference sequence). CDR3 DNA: TGTGCCAGCAGCTTAGTCATTTCCGGTCGGGAGCTGTTTTTT. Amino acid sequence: CASSLVISGRELFF.

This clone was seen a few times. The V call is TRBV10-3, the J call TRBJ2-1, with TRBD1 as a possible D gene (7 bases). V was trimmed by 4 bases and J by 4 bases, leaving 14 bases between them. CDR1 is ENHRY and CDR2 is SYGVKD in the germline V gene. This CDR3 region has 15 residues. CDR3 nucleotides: TGTGCCATCAGTGTCGGAGGGACAGCGTACAATGAGCAGTTCTTC. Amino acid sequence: CAISVGGTAYNEQFF.

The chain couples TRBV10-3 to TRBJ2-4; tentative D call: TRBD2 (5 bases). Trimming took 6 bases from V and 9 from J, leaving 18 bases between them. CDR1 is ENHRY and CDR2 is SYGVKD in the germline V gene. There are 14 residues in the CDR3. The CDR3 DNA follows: TGTGCCATCAGAGAGACCACCCCTGAGGGCATTCAGTACTTC. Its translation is CAIRETTPEGIQYF.

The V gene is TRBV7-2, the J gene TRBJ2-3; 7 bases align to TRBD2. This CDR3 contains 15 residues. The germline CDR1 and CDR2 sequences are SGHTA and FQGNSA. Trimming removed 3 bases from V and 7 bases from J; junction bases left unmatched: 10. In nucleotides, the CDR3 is TGTGCCAGCAGCTTGGCTAGCGGTCCTGGGAATACGCAGTATTTT. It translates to CASSLASGPGNTQYF.

CDR3 nucleotides: TGTGCCAGCAGCTTTACAGGGTTTCAGCCCCAGCATTTT. This encodes CASSFTGFQPQHF. The chain combines TRBV7-2 with TRBJ1-5, with D possibly TRBD1 on 6 matching bases. Trimming removed 3 bases from V and 6 bases from J, with 9 bases in between. CDR1 and CDR2 from the germline V gene are SGHTA and FQGNSA. The CDR3 sequence is 13 residues long. Using reference TRBV7-2 and TRBJ1-5 for the parts outside the CDR3, the full variable domain is GAGVSQSPSNKVTEKGKDVELRCDPISGHTALYWYRQSLGQGLEFLIYFQGNSAPDKSGLPSDRFSAERTGGSVSTLTIQRTQQEDSAVYLCASSFTGFQPQHFGDGTRLSIL.

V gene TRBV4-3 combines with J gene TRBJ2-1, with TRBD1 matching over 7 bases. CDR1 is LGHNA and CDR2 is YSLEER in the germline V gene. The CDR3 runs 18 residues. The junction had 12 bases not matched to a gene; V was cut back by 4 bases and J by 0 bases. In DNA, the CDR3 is TGCGCCAGCAGCCCTCTTCAGCTGAGGACAGGCTCCTACAATGAGCAGTTCTTC. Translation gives CASSPLQLRTGSYNEQFF.

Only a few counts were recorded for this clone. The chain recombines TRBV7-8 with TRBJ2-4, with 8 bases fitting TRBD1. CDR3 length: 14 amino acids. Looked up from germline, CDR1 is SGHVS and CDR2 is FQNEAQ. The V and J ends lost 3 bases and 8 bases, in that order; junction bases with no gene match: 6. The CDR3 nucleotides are TGTGCCAGCAGCTTCAGCAGGGGGCAGGACATTCAGTACTTC. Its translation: CASSFSRGQDIQYF.

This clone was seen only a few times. This chain's CDR3 is CASSLGLAVYNEQFF. The CDR3 nucleotides read TGTGCCAGCAGCTTAGGACTAGCGGTATACAATGAGCAGTTCTTC. The gene calls are TRBV11-2 and TRBJ2-1; 9 bases map to TRBD2. The CDR3 spans 15 residues. Germline V lookup: CDR1 SGHAT, CDR2 FQNNGV. Trimming removed 1 base from V and 4 bases from J; junction bases left unmatched: 2. Complete variable domain (other parts from reference TRBV11-2 and TRBJ2-1): EAGVAQSPRYKIIEKRQSVAFWCNPISGHATLYWYQQILGQGPKLLIQFQNNGVVDDSQLPKDRFSAERLKGVDSTLKIQPAKLEDSAVYLCASSLGLAVYNEQFFGPGTRLTVL.

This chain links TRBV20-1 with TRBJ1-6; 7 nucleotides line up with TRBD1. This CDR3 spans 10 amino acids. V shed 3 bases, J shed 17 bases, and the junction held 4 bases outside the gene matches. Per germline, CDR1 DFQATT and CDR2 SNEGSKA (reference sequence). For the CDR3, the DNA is TGCAGTGCTAGGGACAGGTTTGTCCACTTT. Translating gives CSARDRFVHF.

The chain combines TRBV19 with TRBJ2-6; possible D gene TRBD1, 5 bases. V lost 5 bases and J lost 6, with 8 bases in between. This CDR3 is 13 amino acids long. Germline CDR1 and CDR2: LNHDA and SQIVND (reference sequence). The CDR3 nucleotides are TGTGCCAGTAGTGAGACAGTGGCCAACGTCCTGACTTTC. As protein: CASSETVANVLTF.

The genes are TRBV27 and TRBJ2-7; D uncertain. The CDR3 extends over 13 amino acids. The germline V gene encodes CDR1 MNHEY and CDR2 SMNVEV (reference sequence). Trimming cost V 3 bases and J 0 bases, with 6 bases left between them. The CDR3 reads CASSFLSSYEQYF. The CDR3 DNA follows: TGTGCCAGCAGTTTTCTCAGCTCCTACGAGCAGTACTTC.

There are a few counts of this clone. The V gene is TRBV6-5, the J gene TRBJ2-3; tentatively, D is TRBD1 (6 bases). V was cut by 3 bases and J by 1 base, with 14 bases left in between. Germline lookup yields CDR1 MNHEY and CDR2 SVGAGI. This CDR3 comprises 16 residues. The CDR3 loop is CASSYPGQLGTDTQYF. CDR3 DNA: TGTGCCAGCAGTTATCCCGGACAGTTGGGCACAGATACGCAGTATTTT.

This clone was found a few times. The CDR3 DNA is TGTGCCATCAACCAACGGAACAGCGCGGCGCAAGAGACCCAGTACTTC. Encoded protein: CAINQRNSAAQETQYF. The V gene is TRBV10-3, the J gene TRBJ2-5; no reliable D call. This CDR3 is built from 16 residues. Trimming shortened V by 7 bases and J by 2 bases, and 20 bases separated the two germline ends. Germline V lookup: CDR1 ENHRY, CDR2 SYGVKD.

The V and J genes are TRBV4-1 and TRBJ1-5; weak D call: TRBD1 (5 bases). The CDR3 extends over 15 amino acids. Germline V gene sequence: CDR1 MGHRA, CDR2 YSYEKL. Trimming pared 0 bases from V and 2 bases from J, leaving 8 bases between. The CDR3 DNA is TGCGCCAGCAGCCAAGACCAGGGAGGCAATCAGCCCCAGCATTTT. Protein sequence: CASSQDQGGNQPQHF.

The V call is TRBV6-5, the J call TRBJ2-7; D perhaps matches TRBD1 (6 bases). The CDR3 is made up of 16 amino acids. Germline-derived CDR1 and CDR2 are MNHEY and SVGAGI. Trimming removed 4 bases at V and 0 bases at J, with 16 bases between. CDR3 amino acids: CASSSTLAGVSYEQYF. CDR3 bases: TGTGCCAGCAGTTCGACCTTAGCAGGGGTCTCCTACGAGCAGTACTTC.

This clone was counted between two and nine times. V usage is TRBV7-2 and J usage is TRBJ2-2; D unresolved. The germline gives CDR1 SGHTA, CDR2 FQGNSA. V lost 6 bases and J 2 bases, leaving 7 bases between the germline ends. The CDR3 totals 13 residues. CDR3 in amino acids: CASRRQNTGELFF. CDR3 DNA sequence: TGTGCCAGCAGACGACAAAACACCGGGGAGCTGTTTTTT.

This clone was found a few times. The CDR3 sequence: CAWSFENQPQHF. CDR3 bases: TGTGCCTGGAGTTTCGAGAACCAGCCCCAGCATTTT. The chain uses TRBV30 and TRBJ1-5; D is undetermined. This CDR3 contains 12 residues. The V end lost 2 bases, the J end lost 7 bases, and 9 bases lay between the germline ends. Germline CDR1 GTSNPN, CDR2 SVGIG (reference sequence).

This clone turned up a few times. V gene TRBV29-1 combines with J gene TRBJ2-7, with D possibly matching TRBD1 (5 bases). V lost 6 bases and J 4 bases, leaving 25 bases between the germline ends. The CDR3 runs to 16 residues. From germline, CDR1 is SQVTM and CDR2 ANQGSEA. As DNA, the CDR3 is TGCAGCGTCACCCCCAACACGACGGCAGGGCAATACGAGCAGTACTTC. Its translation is CSVTPNTTAGQYEQYF.

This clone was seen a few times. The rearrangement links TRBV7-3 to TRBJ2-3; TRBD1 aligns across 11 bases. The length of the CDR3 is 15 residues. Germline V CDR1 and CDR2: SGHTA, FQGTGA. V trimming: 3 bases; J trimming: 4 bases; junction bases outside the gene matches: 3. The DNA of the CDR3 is TGTGCCAGCAGCTTGGACAGGGGGCGCTCAGATACGCAGTATTTT. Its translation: CASSLDRGRSDTQYF.

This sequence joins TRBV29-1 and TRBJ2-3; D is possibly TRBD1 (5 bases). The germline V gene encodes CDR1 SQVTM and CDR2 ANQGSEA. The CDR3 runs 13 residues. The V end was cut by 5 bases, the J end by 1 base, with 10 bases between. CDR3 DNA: TGCAGCGTTAGTTGGGGCGGCACAGATACGCAGTATTTT. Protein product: CSVSWGGTDTQYF.

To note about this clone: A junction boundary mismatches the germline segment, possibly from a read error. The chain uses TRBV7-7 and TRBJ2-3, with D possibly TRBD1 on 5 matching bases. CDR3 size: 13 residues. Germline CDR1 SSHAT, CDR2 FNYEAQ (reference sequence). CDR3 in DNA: TGTGCTAGCAGCTTAGGTAGGGGCGATACGCAGTATTTT. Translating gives CASSLGRGDTQYF.

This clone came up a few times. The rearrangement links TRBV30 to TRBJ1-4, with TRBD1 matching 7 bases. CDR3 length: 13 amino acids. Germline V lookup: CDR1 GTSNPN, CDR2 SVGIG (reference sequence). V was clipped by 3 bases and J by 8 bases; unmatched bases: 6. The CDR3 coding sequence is TGTGCCTGGAGACAGACAGGGAGCGAAAAACTGTTTTTT. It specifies CAWRQTGSEKLFF.

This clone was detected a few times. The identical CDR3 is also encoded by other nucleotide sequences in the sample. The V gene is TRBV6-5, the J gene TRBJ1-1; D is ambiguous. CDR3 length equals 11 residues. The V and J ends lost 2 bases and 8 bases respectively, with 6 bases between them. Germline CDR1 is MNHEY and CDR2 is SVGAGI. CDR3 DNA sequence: TGTGCCAGCAGTTACGAGGGCGAAGCTTTCTTT. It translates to CASSYEGEAFF.

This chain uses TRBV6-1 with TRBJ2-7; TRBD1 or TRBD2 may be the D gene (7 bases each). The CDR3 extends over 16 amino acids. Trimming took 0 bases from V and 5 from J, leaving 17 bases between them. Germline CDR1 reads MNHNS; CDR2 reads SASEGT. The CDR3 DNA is TGTGCCAGCAGTGAAGCAGGGACAGCGGGATCCGACGAGCAGTACTTC. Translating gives CASSEAGTAGSDEQYF.

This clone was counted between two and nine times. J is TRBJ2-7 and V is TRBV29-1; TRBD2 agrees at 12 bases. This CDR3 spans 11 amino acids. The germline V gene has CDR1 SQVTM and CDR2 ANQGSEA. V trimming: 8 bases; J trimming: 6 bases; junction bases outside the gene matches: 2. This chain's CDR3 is CSTTSGGEQYF. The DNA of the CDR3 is TGCAGCACGACTAGCGGGGGCGAGCAGTACTTC.

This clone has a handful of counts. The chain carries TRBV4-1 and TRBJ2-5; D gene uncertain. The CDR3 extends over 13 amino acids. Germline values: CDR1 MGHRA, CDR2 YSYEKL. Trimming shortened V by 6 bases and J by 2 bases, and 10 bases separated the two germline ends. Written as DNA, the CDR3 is TGCGCCAGCAGTAACGTATTTCAAGAGACCCAGTACTTC. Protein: CASSNVFQETQYF.